The clone carrying this T cell receptor beta chain has a handful of counts. As yet, its antigen is unknown. This sample is drawn from a study of beta chain features in type 1 diabetes. Findings and caveats of the study: Within each of all four CD4+ subsets, Type 1 diabetes patients had TCRB CDR3s that were moderately but significantly shorter.

Sequenced material consisted of expressed TCRB transcripts (all of the isolated RNA was reverse transcribed). An average of around 3.5 million reads was obtained for naive, central memory and regulatory T cell samples. Only in-frame clones appear in the TCRdb table, and some are missing; sequencing was by immunoSEQ multiplex PCR. The table lists 500,000 to 850,000 clones, over 11% of them singletons, with less than 0.04% in the top ten. There are 14 residues in the CDR3. Between the trimmed V and J ends, which lost 11 bases and 4 bases, there was a span of 20 bases. Germline V lookup: CDR1 ENHRY, CDR2 SYGVKD. Central memory, naive, regulatory and stem cell-like memory CD4+ cells were sorted by CD45RO/CCR7/CD25/CD127/CD95/CD27.

The TCR was taken from a man aged 18 to 29 with type 1 diabetes. The sample was naive CD4+ T cells from blood. The chain couples TRBV10-3 to TRBJ2-5; perhaps TRBD2 as D (6 bases). The CDR3 here is CAAQAGGERETQYF. Here the CDR3 DNA reads TGTGCCGCACAGGCCGGGGGAGAAAGAGAGACCCAGTACTTC.